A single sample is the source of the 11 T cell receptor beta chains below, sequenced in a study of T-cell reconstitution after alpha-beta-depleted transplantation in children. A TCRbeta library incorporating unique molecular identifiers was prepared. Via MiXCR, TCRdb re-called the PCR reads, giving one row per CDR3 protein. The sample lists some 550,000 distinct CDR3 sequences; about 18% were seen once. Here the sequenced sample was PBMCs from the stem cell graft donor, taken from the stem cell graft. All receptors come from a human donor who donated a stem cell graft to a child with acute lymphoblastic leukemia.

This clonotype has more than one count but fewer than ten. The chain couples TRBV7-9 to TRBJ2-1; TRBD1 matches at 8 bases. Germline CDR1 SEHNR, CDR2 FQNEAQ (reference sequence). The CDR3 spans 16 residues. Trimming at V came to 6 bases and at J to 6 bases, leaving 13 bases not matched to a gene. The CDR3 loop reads CASRGLEGQGSNEQFF. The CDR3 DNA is TGTGCCAGCAGGGGGCTCGAAGGACAGGGATCCAATGAGCAGTTCTTC.

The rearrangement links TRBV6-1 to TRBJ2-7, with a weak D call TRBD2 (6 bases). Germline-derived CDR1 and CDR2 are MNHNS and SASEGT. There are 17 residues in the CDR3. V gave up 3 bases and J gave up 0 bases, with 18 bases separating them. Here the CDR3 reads CASSDHLKRAGSYEQYF. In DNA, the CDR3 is TGTGCCAGCAGTGATCATCTTAAGCGGGCTGGCTCCTACGAGCAGTACTTC.

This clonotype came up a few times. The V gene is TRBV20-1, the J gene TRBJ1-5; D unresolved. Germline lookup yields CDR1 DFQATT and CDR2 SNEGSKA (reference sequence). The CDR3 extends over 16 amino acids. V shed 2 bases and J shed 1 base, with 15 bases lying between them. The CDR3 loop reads CSARSSGKDSNQPQHF. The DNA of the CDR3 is TGCAGTGCTAGATCGTCGGGGAAGGACAGCAATCAGCCCCAGCATTTT.

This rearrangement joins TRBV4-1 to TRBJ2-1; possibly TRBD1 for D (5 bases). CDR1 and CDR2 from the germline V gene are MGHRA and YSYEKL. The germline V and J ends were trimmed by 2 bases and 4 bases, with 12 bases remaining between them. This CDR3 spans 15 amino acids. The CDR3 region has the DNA TGCGCCAGCAGCCAAAAGACAGCGATTTACAATGAGCAGTTCTTC. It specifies CASSQKTAIYNEQFF.

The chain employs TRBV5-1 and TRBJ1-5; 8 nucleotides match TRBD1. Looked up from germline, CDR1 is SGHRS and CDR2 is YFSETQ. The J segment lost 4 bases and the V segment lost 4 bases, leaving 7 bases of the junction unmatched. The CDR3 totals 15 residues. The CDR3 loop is CASSSGGTGNQPQHF. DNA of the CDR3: TGCGCCAGCAGCAGCGGAGGGACAGGAAATCAGCCCCAGCATTTT.

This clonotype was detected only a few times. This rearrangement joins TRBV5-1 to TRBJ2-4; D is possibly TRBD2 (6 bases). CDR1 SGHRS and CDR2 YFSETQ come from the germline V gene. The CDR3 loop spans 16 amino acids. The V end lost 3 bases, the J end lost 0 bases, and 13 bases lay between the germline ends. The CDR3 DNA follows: TGCGCCAGCAGCTCGCCAACGGAGGGAGCCAAAAACATTCAGTACTTC. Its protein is CASSSPTEGAKNIQYF.

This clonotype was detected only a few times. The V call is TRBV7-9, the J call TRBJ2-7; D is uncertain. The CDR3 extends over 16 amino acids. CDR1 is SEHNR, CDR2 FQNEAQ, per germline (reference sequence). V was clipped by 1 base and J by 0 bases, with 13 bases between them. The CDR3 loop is CASSLGADTSSYEQYF. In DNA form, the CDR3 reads TGTGCCAGCAGCTTAGGCGCAGATACGAGCTCCTACGAGCAGTACTTC.

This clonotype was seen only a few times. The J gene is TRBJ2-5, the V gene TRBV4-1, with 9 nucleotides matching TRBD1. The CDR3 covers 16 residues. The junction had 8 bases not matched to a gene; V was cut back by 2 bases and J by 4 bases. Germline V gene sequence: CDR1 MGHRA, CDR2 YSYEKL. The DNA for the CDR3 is TGCGCCAGCAGCCAATTCGGGACAGGGATTGCAGAGACCCAGTACTTC. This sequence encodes CASSQFGTGIAETQYF.

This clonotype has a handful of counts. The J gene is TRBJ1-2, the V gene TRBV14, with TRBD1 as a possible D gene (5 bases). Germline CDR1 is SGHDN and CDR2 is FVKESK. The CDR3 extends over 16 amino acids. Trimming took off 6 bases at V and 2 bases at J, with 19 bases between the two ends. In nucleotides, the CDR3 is TGTGCCAGCAGTCCTCAGGGCCCCCTCATCAACTATGGCTACACCTTC. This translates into CASSPQGPLINYGYTF.

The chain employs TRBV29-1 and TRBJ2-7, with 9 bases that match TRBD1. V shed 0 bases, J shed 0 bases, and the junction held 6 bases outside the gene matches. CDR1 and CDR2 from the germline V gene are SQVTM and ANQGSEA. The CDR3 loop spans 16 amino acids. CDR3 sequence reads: CSVEEGWTGASYEQYF. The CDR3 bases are TGCAGCGTTGAAGAGGGGTGGACAGGGGCCTCCTACGAGCAGTACTTC.

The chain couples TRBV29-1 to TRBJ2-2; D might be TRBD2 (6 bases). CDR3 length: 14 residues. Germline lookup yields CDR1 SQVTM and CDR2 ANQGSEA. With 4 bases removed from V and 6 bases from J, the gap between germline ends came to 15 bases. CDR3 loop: CSVGPGEVSGELFF. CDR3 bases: TGCAGCGTTGGGCCGGGGGAAGTATCCGGGGAGCTGTTTTTT.